This paragraph reports one T cell receptor beta chain. What it recognizes is unknown. Time point noted: blood at routine non-recurrence follow-up after resection. From tumor, nontumor lung or frozen PBMC, whole RNA was taken unsorted for sequencing. Via MiXCR, TCRdb re-called the 5' RACE reads, giving one row per CDR3 protein. The sample lists roughly 120,000 distinct CDR3 sequences, approximately 12% occurring once. Germline CDR1 reads MNHEY; CDR2 reads SVGEGT. The CDR3 covers 16 residues. The ends were cut back, 1 base at V and 0 bases at J, with 10 bases in the middle. The sample comes from a study of spatial heterogeneity in lung cancer. Looking at the study overall: Where available, sequencing covered follow-up PBMC samples, taken at a median of around two years after resection.

Overall study findings and caveats: Blood contained ubiquitous expanded tumor TCRs more at resection than at follow-up.

The source material was PBMCs, sampled at follow-up. V and J are TRBV6-2 or TRBV6-3 and TRBJ1-5; the D gene is possibly TRBD1 (5 bases). The source of this sequence is a male donor with early-stage non-small cell lung cancer. Written as DNA, the CDR3 is TGTGCCAGCAGTTACTTGGGACCAAATAGCAATCAGCCCCAGCATTTT. This encodes CASSYLGPNSNQPQHF.